A single TCR beta chain is shown here with its context. TCRdb re-called the 5' RACE reads and gives one entry per CDR3 protein, without DNA. This sample's clone table lists about 380,000 distinct CDR3 sequences. The CDR3 loop spans 14 amino acids. The germline CDR1 and CDR2 sequences are DFQATT and SNEGSKA (reference sequence). This entry comes from a study of monozygotic twins with inflammatory bowel disease. The sequencing input was blood. The genes are TRBV20-1 and TRBJ2-3; TCRdb picks TRBD2, but there is no DNA to check that call. This TCR came from a human donor with ulcerative colitis or Crohn's disease, or a healthy co-twin of an affected twin (not recorded which). The CDR3 loop is CSARDRSSPRSQYF.